This T cell receptor (beta chain) was captured by sequencing in a study of cytomegalovirus exposure and HLA in healthy donors. Whole-study context: Genetic ancestry analysis placed around 76% of the 398 donors that were genotyped in the Caucasian-associated cluster.

60 Vbeta and 13 Jbeta primers were used in PCR. The repertoire was sequenced with immunoSEQ multiplex PCR; TCRdb's copy has only in-frame clones and lacks some. The table shows 82,000 or so clones, with 60% to 80% occurring only once. Germline values: CDR1 SNHLY, CDR2 FYNNEI. The CDR3 totals 18 residues. Unmatched junction bases numbered 15, after V lost 2 bases and J lost 4 bases. The origin of this receptor is a woman between 45 and 60 years old in good health and CMV-seropositive. The sequencing sample was made of PBMCs. This chain joins TRBV2 and TRBJ2-5, with 8 bases that match TRBD2. In DNA, the CDR3 is TGTGCCAGCAGTGAAATTCGGGGCGGGAGGACGCCACTAGAGACCCAGTACTTC. Protein product: CASSEIRGGRTPLETQYF.